This TCR beta chain originates from a study of Ad26.COV2.S vaccination and SARS-CoV-2 variants (dated by TCRdb to the early 2020s). Turning to the overall study: Vaccine-arm donors came from COV1001, a multicentre, randomized, double-blind, placebo-controlled phase I-IIa trial of Ad26.COV2.S in healthy adults. Ad26.COV2.S was administered intramuscularly at 5 x 10^10 or 1 x 10^11 viral particles, either as a single shot or as two shots given 56 days apart. TCRbeta repertoire sequencing was used to assess the specificity and breadth of SARS-CoV-2-reactive T cell receptors after Ad26.COV2.S vaccination. A total of approximately 32 samples were included in the TCR-sequenced set, comprising 19 Ad26.COV2.S vaccine recipients, 5 placebo recipients and 8 SARS-CoV-2 convalescent individuals. Trial participants were randomized into five groups of five, in which low-dose or high-dose Ad26.COV2.S was given once or twice, or placebo was given on both occasions. Investigators remained blinded to trial group allocation during experiments and outcome assessment.

Concerning this clone: The specificity of this receptor is unknown. No qualities accompany the bases; no much larger clone lies one base away.

The label giving this sample's treatment or condition can be read as: some 20 received Ad26.COV2.S at low or high dose, single or two shots; a few received placebo; per-sample allocation not given. For vaccine and placebo recipients, the sequenced repertoires came from samples collected on day 63 after the first injection. In Cohort 1b, fewer than 30 adults aged 18-55 years were enrolled at a single site in Boston, USA, between 29 July and 7 August 2020. As a vaccine, Ad26.COV2.S was a replication-incompetent adenovirus type 26 vector that expressed a prefusion-stabilized SARS-CoV-2 spike protein derived from the original Wuhan strain. TCRbeta CDR3 regions were sequenced with the immunoSEQ Assay. After extraction, genomic DNA underwent amplification by bias-controlled multiplex PCR, followed by high-throughput sequencing. The study's processing was this. To quantify the absolute abundance of every unique TCRbeta CDR3 region, sequences were collapsed and filtered. T cell fraction was estimated by normalizing TCRbeta template counts to usable DNA, which was measured by amplifying reference genes present in all nucleated cells. Repertoire TCRs were annotated as SARS-CoV-2-specific when V gene, CDR3 amino acid sequence and J gene were exactly matched to a known reactive TCR set. The reference SARS-CoV-2 TCR set was derived from MIRA and filtered for enrichment in COVID-19-positive ImmuneCODE repertoires, a step that removed public or cross-reactive TCRs. Using the MIRA antigens, annotated TCRs were further analysed by specific ORF or by position within an ORF. Breadth was defined as the number of annotated unique rearrangements divided by the total number of unique productive rearrangements, and depth was defined as the summed frequency of the annotated unique rearrangements. Group comparisons of TCR breadth used two-sided Wilcoxon rank-sum tests. TCRdb provides this immuneACCESS table in a form limited to in-frame rearrangements. Some clones are lacking; in checked studies, under half of them reflect an unresolved V gene, and why the rest are absent is not known. That table furnishes V, J and clone size, whereas the DNA furnished D and trimming. Within this sample are approximately 480,000 clones, with around nine tenths of them counted one time only. Jointly, the top ten make up around 13% of the sample.

The study at large found these results: The study was not powered to compare responses between vaccine doses or regimens. It was noted by the authors that total T cell responses may have been underestimated by the TCR breadth and depth analyses. Comparable non-spike TCR breadth was observed between vaccine and placebo recipients, consistent with only spike being contained in the vaccine. Higher spike-specific TCR breadth was observed in Ad26.COV2.S recipients than in placebo recipients (P = 0.0014). After vaccination, substantial breadth of spike-specific CD8+ and CD4+ T cell responses was reported.

V and J are trimmed by 3 bases and 6 bases, and the gene matches miss 5 bases of the junction. The CDR3 starts with the cysteine, ends with the phenylalanine, and has 15 residues. The only DNA kept is the CDR3, 45 bases in frame from the first base. Reading the germline V gene gives CDR1 KGHDR and CDR2 SFDVKD. The source is a person aged 18-65 years who received the Ad26.COV2.S COVID-19 vaccine or a placebo. Sequencing was performed on peripheral blood, taken in a trial of Ad26.COV2.S vaccine versus placebo. The sequence joins TRBV24-1 to TRBJ2-1; TRBD2 fits 9 bases in the junction. The CDR3 corresponds to CATSDMLAGANEQFF. The sequenced DNA: TGTGCCACCAGTGATATGTTAGCGGGAGCCAATGAGCAGTTCTTC.